The rows below give T cell receptor beta chains drawn from one sample of a study of CD8 T cells in Susac syndrome. Via MiXCR, TCRdb re-called the immunoSEQ multiplex PCR reads, giving one row per CDR3 protein. The sample has approximately 160,000 distinct CDR3 sequences; just over 90% are singletons. Sequenced: CD4+ T cells from PBMCs. The receptors originated from a human donor in good health. CDR3s include the opening cysteine and the closing phenylalanine or tryptophan. A D gene is named only where the DNA matches it firmly. For some rows the clone size is stated as once, few or many, or as a class when expanded; others skip it.

v_gene	j_gene	d_gene	abundance	CDR3nt	CDR3aa
TRBV14	TRBJ2-3	TRBD2	.	TGTGCCAGCAACCCCGGGACTAGGAACCTCCCTGGCACAGATACGCAGTATTTT	CASNPGTRNLPGTDTQYF
TRBV7-9	TRBJ1-2	.	.	TGTGCCAGCAGCCCGCTGGCGGGTGGCTACACCTTC	CASSPLAGGYTF
TRBV29-1	TRBJ1-5	.	.	TGCAGCGTAGGAGGGGGTTCGGACAATCAGCCCCAGCATTTT	CSVGGGSDNQPQHF
TRBV6-1	TRBJ2-6	.	.	TGTGCCAGCAGTGGATACGCCTCTGGGGCCAACGTCCTGACTTTC	CASSGYASGANVLTF
TRBV6-1	TRBJ1-1	TRBD1	.	TGTGCCAGCGGATGGGGACAGGCGTTCACTGAAGCTTTCTTT	CASGWGQAFTEAFF
TRBV29-1	TRBJ1-5	.	.	TGCAGCGTTGGGGCCAGGGATCAGCCCCAGCATTTT	CSVGARDQPQHF
TRBV20-1	TRBJ2-7	.	few	TGCAGTGCCCCAGATCGGACGGTGTACGAGCAGTACTTC	CSAPDRTVYEQYF
TRBV28	TRBJ2-1	TRBD1	.	TGTGCCAGCAGCAAACCCGGGACAGCCAGGGATGAGCAGTTCTTC	CASSKPGTARDEQFF
TRBV18	TRBJ1-2	.	.	TGTGCCAGCTCACGATCCAGTGAGAACTATGGCTACACCTTC	CASSRSSENYGYTF
TRBV28	TRBJ1-2	.	.	TGTGCCAGCAGTCTCGCTGGGACGGACGTCTATGGCTACACCTTC	CASSLAGTDVYGYTF
TRBV30	TRBJ2-5	.	.	TGTGCCTGGACAACCTCGGGAATAACCCAGTACTTC	CAWTTSGITQYF
TRBV19	TRBJ1-1	TRBD1	.	TGTGCCAGTAACGCACATACCGGGACAGAGAACACTGAAGCTTTCTTT	CASNAHTGTENTEAFF
TRBV7-2	TRBJ2-4	.	.	TGTGCCAGCAGCAGCCCTCAGGGGGGGCCGAAAAACATTCAGTACTTC	CASSSPQGGPKNIQYF
TRBV29-1	TRBJ2-7	.	.	TGCAGCGTTGGACAGGGTGGGAGGTACGAGCAGTACTTC	CSVGQGGRYEQYF